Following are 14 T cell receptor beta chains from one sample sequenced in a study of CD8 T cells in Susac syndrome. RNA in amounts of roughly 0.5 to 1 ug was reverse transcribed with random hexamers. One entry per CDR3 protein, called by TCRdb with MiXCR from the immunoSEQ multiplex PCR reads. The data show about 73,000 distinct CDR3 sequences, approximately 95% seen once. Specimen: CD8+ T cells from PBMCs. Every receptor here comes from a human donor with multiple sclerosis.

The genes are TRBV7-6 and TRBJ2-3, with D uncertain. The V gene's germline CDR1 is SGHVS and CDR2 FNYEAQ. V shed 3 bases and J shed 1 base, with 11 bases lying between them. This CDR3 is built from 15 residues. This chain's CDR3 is CASSFRMFGTDTQYF. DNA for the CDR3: TGTGCCAGCAGCTTTCGAATGTTTGGCACAGATACGCAGTATTTT.

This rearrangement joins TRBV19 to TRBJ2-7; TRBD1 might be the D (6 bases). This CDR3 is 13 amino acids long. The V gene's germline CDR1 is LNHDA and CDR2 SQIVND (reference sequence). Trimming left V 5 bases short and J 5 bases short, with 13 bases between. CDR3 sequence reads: CASSPYRVDEQYF. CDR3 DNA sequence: TGTGCCAGTAGTCCGTACAGGGTGGACGAGCAGTACTTC.

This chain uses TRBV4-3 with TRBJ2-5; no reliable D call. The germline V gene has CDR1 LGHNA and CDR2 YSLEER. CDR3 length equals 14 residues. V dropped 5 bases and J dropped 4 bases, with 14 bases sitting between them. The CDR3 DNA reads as TGCGCCAGCAGCGCTGGACCCTCCATAGAGACCCAGTACTTC. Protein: CASSAGPSIETQYF.

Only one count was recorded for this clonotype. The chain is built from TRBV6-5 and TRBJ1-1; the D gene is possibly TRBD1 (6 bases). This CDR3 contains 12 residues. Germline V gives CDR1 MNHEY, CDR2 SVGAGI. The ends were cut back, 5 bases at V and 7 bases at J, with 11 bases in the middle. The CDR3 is CASSASDSEAFF. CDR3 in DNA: TGTGCCAGCAGTGCGTCGGACAGTGAAGCTTTCTTT.

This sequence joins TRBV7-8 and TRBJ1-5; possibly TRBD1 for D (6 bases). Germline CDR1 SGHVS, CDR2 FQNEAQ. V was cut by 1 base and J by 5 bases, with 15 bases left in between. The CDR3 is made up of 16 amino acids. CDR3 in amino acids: CASSLGAGKGDQPQHF. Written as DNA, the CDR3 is TGTGCCAGCAGCTTAGGGGCAGGGAAGGGGGATCAGCCCCAGCATTTT.

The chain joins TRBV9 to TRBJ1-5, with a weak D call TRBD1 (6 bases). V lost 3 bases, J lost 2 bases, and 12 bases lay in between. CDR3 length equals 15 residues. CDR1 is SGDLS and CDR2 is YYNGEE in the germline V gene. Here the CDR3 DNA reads TGTGCCAGCAGCGCCGGGGGGGCGGGCAATCAGCCCCAGCATTTT. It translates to CASSAGGAGNQPQHF. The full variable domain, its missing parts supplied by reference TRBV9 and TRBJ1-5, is DSGVTQTPKHLITATGQRVTLRCSPRSGDLSVYWYQQSLDQGLQFLIQYYNGEERAKGNILERFSAQQFPDLHSELNLSSLELGDSALYFCASSAGGAGNQPQHFGDGTRLSIL.

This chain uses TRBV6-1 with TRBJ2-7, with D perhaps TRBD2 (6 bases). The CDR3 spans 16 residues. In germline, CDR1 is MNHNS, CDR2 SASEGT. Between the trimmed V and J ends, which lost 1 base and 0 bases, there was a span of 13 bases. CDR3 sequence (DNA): TGTGCCAGCAGTGAAGACCCCGGGACTGCCTCCTACGAGCAGTACTTC. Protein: CASSEDPGTASYEQYF.

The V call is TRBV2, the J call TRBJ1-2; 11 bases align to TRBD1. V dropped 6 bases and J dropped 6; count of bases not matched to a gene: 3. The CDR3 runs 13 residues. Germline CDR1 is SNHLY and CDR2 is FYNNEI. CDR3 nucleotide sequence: TGTGCCAGCAGGCGGACAGGGGGCGATGGCTACACCTTC. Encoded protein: CASRRTGGDGYTF.

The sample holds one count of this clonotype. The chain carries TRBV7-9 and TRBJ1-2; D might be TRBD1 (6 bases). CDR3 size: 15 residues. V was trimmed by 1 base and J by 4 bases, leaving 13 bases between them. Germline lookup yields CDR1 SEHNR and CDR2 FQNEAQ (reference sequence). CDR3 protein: CASSLVQGAVYGYTF. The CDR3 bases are TGTGCCAGCAGCTTAGTACAGGGAGCGGTCTATGGCTACACCTTC.

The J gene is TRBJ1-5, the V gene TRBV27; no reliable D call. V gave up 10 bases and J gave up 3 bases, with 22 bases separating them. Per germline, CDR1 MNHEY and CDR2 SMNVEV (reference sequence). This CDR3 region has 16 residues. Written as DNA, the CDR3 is TGTGCCACCTCCCAGTGGGCTTCGGGCACCAATCAGCCCCAGCATTTT. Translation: CATSQWASGTNQPQHF.

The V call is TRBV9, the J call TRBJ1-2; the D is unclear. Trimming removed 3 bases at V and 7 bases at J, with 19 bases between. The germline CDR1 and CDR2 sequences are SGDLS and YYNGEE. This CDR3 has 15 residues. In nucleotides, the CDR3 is TGTGCCAGCAGCGCCATTCCGGACGGGGTTGTTGGCTACACCTTC. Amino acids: CASSAIPDGVVGYTF.

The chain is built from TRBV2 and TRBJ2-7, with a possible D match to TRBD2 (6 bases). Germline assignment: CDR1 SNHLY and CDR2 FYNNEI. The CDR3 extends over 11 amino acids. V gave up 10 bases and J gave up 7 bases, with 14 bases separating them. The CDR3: CATKRLGEQYF. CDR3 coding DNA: TGTGCCACTAAGAGACTAGGGGAGCAGTACTTC.

The CDR3 sequence: CASSFGQGASGEAFF. The CDR3 DNA reads as TGCGCCAGCAGCTTCGGACAGGGGGCTTCGGGTGAAGCTTTCTTT. The chain links TRBV5-1 to TRBJ1-1, with 11 bases aligning to TRBD1. This CDR3 has 15 amino acids. Germline lookup yields CDR1 SGHRS and CDR2 YFSETQ. V trimming: 2 bases; J trimming: 7 bases; junction bases outside the gene matches: 7.

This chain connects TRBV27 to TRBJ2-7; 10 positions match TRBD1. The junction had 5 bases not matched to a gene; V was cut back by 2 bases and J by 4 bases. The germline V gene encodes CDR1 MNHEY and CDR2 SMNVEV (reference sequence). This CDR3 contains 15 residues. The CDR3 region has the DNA TGTGCCAGCAGTTTAGGCGGACAGGGGGTGTACGAGCAGTACTTC. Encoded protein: CASSLGGQGVYEQYF.